The 7 T cell receptor beta chains below were found in one sample sequenced in a study of human T cells and chemical hapten exposure (dated by TCRdb to the early 2020s). Sample time point, as interpreted from the label and publication: patch test 1, 2 weeks after DPC sensitization. The treatment or condition label corresponds to: therapeutic diphenylcyclopropenone sensitization with weekly scalp DPC. The library relied on RACE. Sequencing took place on a NextSeq 500. The raw public reads went through TCRdb reprocessing: fastp at Q25, MiXCR clone calling, in-frame beta chains kept. Every entry covers one CDR3 protein and lists the most common genes and DNA from its rows. Within this sample are some 82,000 distinct CDR3 sequences, with about 10% of them counted one time only. Around 4.5% of the sample goes to the ten largest clones. The specimen was whole blood, collected in connection with sensitization to the hapten diphenylcyclopropenone (DPC). The receptors originated from a woman between 50 and 59 years old with alopecia areata. Some clones in this sample may be carry-over from other donors' samples.

Only a few counts were recorded for this clonotype. The rearrangement links TRBV10-2 to TRBJ2-7, with unresolved D. Germline V gene data show CDR1 as WSHSY and CDR2 as SAAADI. This CDR3 has 11 residues. Trimming stripped 7 bases from V and 5 bases from J, with 9 bases between. The chain's CDR3 is CASIVANEQYF. The CDR3 DNA sequence: TGCGCCAGCATTGTGGCTAACGAGCAGTACTTC.

At least ten counts were recorded for this clonotype. This rearrangement joins TRBV7-2 to TRBJ2-2; unclear D gene. Germline CDR1 reads SGHTA; CDR2 reads FQGNSA. Trimming cost V 4 bases and J 0 bases, with 6 bases left between them. The CDR3 consists of 14 residues. CDR3: CASSSNSNTGELFF. The DNA for the CDR3 is TGTGCCAGCAGCTCAAACTCGAACACCGGGGAGCTGTTTTTT.

Many counts were recorded for this clonotype. The J gene is TRBJ1-1, the V gene TRBV4-3; D not resolved. The germline V gene encodes CDR1 LGHNA and CDR2 YSLEER. Between the trimmed V and J ends, which lost 0 bases and 5 bases, there was a span of 13 bases. The CDR3 sequence is 15 residues long. The CDR3 DNA is TGCGCCAGCAGCCAAGAATCTGTCCCAAGAACTGAAGCTTTCTTT. This encodes CASSQESVPRTEAFF.

The chain joins TRBV7-6 to TRBJ1-1, with a tentative D call TRBD1 (5 bases). Germline-derived CDR1 and CDR2 are SGHVS and FNYEAQ. CDR3 length: 14 residues. V lost 1 base to trimming and J lost 1 base, with 7 bases between them. DNA of the CDR3: TGTGCCAGCAGCTTAGGGGGGTCGAACACTGAAGCTTTCTTT. This codes for CASSLGGSNTEAFF.

This clonotype was counted at least ten times. V usage is TRBV6-2 or TRBV6-3 and J usage is TRBJ2-7; either TRBD1 or TRBD2 may supply D (5 bases each). V lost 7 bases and J lost 0, with 13 bases in between. This CDR3 has 14 residues. Germline V gene sequence: CDR1 MNHEY, CDR2 SVGEGT. The CDR3 bases are TGTGCCAGCATGGGACGACAATTCTCCTACGAGCAGTACTTC. Translation: CASMGRQFSYEQYF.

Many counts were recorded for this clonotype. This chain uses TRBV7-2 with TRBJ2-2; 9 positions match TRBD2. Germline loops: CDR1 SGHTA, CDR2 FQGNSA. The CDR3 totals 17 residues. The J segment lost 7 bases and the V segment lost 5 bases, leaving 14 bases of the junction unmatched. DNA for the CDR3: TGTGCCAGCAGCCCTAGCGCACTAGCGGGCAGGGGCGGGGAGCTGTTTTTT. As protein: CASSPSALAGRGGELFF. Looking up the rest from reference TRBV7-2 and TRBJ2-2 gives the full variable domain: GAGVSQSPSNKVTEKGKDVELRCDPISGHTALYWYRQSLGQGLEFLIYFQGNSAPDKSGLPSDRFSAERTGGSVSTLTIQRTQQEDSAVYLCASSPSALAGRGGELFFGEGSRLTVL.

Only a few counts were recorded for this clonotype. The V gene is TRBV10-2, the J gene TRBJ2-1; 14 bases map to TRBD2. This CDR3 is 13 amino acids long. J was trimmed by 6 bases and V by 10 bases; bases with no gene match: 2. The germline CDR1 and CDR2 sequences are WSHSY and SAAADI. The CDR3 nucleotides read TGCGCCACCGGACTAGCGGGAGGCAATGAGCAGTTCTTC. As protein: CATGLAGGNEQFF.